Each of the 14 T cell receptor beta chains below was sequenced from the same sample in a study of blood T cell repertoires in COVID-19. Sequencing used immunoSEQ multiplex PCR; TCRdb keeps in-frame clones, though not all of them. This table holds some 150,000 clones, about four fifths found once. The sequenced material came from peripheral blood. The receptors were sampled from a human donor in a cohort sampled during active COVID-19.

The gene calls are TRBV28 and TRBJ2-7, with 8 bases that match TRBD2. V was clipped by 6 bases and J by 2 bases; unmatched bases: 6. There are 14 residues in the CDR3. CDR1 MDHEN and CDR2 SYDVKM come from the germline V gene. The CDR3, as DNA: TGTGCCAGCAGAATTAGCGGGACCACCTACGAGCAGTACTTC. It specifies CASRISGTTYEQYF.

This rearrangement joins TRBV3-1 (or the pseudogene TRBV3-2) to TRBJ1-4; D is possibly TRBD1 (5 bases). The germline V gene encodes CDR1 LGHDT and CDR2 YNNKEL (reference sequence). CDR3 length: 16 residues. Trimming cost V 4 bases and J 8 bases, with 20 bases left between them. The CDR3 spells CASSPLGQVPWEKLFF. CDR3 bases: TGTGCCAGCAGCCCGTTGGGGCAGGTTCCCTGGGAAAAACTGTTTTTT.

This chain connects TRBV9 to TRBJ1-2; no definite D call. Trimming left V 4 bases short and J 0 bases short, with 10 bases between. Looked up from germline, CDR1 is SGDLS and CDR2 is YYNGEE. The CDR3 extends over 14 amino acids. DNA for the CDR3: TGTGCCAGCAGCCCCCCCTCAGCTAACTATGGCTACACCTTC. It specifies CASSPPSANYGYTF.

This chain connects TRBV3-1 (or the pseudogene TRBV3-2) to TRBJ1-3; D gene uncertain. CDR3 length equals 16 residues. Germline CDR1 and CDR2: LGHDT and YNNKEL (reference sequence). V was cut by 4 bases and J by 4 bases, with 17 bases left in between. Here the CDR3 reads CASSPFSGQVGNTIYF. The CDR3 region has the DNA TGTGCCAGCAGCCCTTTCTCTGGGCAGGTGGGAAACACCATATATTTT.

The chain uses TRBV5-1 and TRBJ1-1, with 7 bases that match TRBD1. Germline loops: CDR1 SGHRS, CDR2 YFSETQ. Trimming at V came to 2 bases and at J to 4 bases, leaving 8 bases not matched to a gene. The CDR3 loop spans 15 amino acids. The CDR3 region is CASSFLGQVGTEAFF. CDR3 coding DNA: TGCGCCAGCAGCTTCCTCGGACAGGTAGGCACTGAAGCTTTCTTT.

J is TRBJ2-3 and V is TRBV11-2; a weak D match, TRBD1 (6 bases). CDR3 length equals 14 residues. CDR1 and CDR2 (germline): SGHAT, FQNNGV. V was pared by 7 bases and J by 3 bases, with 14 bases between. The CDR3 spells CASNLGDITDTQYF. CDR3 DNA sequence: TGTGCCAGCAACTTGGGGGACATAACAGATACGCAGTATTTT.

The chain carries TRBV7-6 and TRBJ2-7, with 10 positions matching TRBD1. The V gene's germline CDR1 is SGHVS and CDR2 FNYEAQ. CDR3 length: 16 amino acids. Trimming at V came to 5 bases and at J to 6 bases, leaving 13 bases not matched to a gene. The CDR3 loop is CASSTLPGTGVAEQYF. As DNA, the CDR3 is TGTGCCAGCAGCACCCTTCCCGGGACAGGGGTTGCCGAGCAGTACTTC. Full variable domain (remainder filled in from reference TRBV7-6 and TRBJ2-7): GAGVSQSPRYKVTKRGQDVALRCDPISGHVSLYWYRQALGQGPEFLTYFNYEAQQDKSGLPNDRFSAERPEGSISTLTIQRTEQRDSAMYRCASSTLPGTGVAEQYFGPGTRLTVT.

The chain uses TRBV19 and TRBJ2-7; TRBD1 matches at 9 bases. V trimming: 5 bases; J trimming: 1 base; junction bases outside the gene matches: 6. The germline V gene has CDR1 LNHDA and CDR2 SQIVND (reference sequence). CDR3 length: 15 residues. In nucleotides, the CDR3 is TGTGCCAGTAGTTCCACCGGGACAGGGTCCTACGAGCAGTACTTC. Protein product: CASSSTGTGSYEQYF. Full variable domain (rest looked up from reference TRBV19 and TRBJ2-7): DGGITQSPKYLFRKEGQNVTLSCEQNLNHDAMYWYRQDPGQGLRLIYYSQIVNDFQKGDIAEGYSVSREKKESFPLTVTSAQKNPTAFYLCASSSTGTGSYEQYFGPGTRLTVT.

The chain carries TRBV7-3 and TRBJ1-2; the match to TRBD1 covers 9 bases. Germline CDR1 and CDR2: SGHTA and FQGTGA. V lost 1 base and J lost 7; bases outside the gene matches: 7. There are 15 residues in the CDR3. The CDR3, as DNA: TGTGCCAGCAGCTTAAGTGGGACAGGGTCCGCTGGCTACACCTTC. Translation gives CASSLSGTGSAGYTF.

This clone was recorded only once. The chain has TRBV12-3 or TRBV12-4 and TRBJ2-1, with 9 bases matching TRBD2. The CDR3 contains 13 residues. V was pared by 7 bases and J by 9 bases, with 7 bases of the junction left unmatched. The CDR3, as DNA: TGTGCCAGCACGGCGGGAGGGCCGGGTGAGCAGTTCTTC. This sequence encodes CASTAGGPGEQFF.

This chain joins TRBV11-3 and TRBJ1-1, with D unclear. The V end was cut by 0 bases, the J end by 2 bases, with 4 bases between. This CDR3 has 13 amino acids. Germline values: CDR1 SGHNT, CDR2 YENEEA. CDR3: CASSLDHNTEAFF. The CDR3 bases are TGTGCCAGCAGCTTAGACCATAACACTGAAGCTTTCTTT.

The DNA for the CDR3 is TGTGCCAGCAGTATCGTCAGGGGGCGGGATGAAAAACTGTTTTTT. Its translation is CASSIVRGRDEKLFF. The chain combines TRBV28 with TRBJ1-4, with 8 nucleotides matching TRBD1. The CDR3 length is 15 residues. The V gene's germline CDR1 is MDHEN and CDR2 SYDVKM. V was clipped by 5 bases and J by 6 bases; unmatched bases: 8.

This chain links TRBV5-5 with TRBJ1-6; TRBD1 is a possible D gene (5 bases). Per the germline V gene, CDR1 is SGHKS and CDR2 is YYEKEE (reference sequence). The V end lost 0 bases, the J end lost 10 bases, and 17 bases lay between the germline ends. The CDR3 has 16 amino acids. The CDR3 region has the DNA TGTGCCAGCAGCTTGGAGGTGGGCAGGGCCAGCTCACCCCTCCACTTT. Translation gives CASSLEVGRASSPLHF.

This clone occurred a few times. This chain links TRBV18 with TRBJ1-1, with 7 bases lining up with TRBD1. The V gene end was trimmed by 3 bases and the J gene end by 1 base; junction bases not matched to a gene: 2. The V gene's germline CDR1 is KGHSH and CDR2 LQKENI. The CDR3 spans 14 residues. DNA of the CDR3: TGTGCCAGCTCACCGGACAGGACGAACACTGAAGCTTTCTTT. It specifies CASSPDRTNTEAFF.